One sample yielded the 3 T cell receptor beta chains listed below, sequenced in a study of blood T cell repertoires in COVID-19. The data were produced by immunoSEQ multiplex PCR, yet TCRdb's version contains in-frame clones alone and is incomplete. The table lists roughly 130,000 clones, 79% of them singletons. Material: peripheral blood. The origin of the receptors is a woman in her 70s with COVID-19, enrolled during active disease.

The chain employs TRBV2 and TRBJ1-4; 7 positions match TRBD1. Germline-derived CDR1 and CDR2 are SNHLY and FYNNEI. V lost 4 bases to trimming and J lost 4 bases; unmatched junction nucleotides: 3. The CDR3 runs to 14 residues. The CDR3 sequence is CASSGDRINEKLFF. The CDR3, as DNA: TGTGCCAGCAGTGGGGACAGAATTAATGAAAAACTGTTTTTT.

Only a few counts were recorded for this clone. V and J are TRBV5-1 and TRBJ2-2; D is perhaps TRBD1 (5 bases). Germline loops: CDR1 SGHRS, CDR2 YFSETQ. The CDR3 covers 16 residues. V shed 3 bases and J shed 5 bases, with 17 bases lying between them. The CDR3 DNA reads as TGCGCCAGCAGCTCTTTAGGGGATTTGAGGACCGGGGAGCTGTTTTTT. This translates into CASSSLGDLRTGELFF.

The V and J genes are TRBV7-9 and TRBJ2-6; TRBD1 agrees at 10 bases. The CDR3 is 18 amino acids. J was trimmed by 4 bases and V by 7 bases; bases with no gene match: 13. Germline loops: CDR1 SEHNR, CDR2 FQNEAQ (reference sequence). DNA of the CDR3: TGTGCCAGCACCCTAACCGGGACAGGGGCGTCCGGGGCCAACGTCCTGACTTTC. Protein product: CASTLTGTGASGANVLTF.